What follows is one T cell receptor beta chain and its context. The antigen is not known. This sample is drawn from a study of a mutant IDH1 vaccine in newly diagnosed glioma. Study at large: Vaccination followed radiotherapy alone by 4-6 weeks, or accompanied temozolomide cycles. Most had both radiotherapy and temozolomide beforehand; others had only one. The study held visit V12 at week 35 and visit V13 at week 47.

Stated time point: week 47, end of study. Each dose of the vaccine consisted of 300 ug of mutant IDH1 20-mer peptide, with topical imiquimod. Here immunoSEQ multiplex PCR was the method, and the copy in TCRdb shows in-frame clones only, minus some. The sample lists around 23,000 clones; 84% were seen once. Study-wide results and caveats: Shifts in the top peripheral T cell clonotypes seemed unrelated to pseudoprogression.

Per germline, CDR1 MNHEY and CDR2 SVGAGI. V was cut by 6 bases and J by 2 bases, with 7 bases left in between. CDR3 size: 12 residues. The chain recombines TRBV6-5 with TRBJ1-2; D is uncertain. The TCR comes from a man in his forties or fifties with glioma. This sample comprised PBMCs, obtained from a glioma patient whose treatment included an IDH1 peptide vaccine. As DNA, the CDR3 is TGTGCCAGCAGGCGGGAGAACTATGGCTACACCTTC. Protein product: CASRRENYGYTF.